A selection of T cell receptor beta chains follows, all from one sample in a study of blood T cell repertoires in COVID-19. The protocol was immunoSEQ multiplex PCR, while the TCRdb copy is restricted to in-frame clones and leaves out a portion. The sample includes about 69,000 clones, approximately 78% of them seen just once. Input material: peripheral blood. These receptors were collected from a woman of 80 years or more with acute or convalescent COVID-19. Each CDR3 is given with its conserved first and last residue. The order of the fields is D gene, clone size, V gene, J gene, CDR3 protein, CDR3 DNA. The D gene is left open where the match is weak. Size is omitted from some rows. Given values are once, few, many or a class for expanded clones.

>TRBD1|once|TRBV5-4|TRBJ2-7
CASSRGTVPLFYF
TGTGCCAGTAGCAGAGGGACAGTCCCCCTATTTTACTTC
>.|.|TRBV7-9|TRBJ2-7
CASARASYEQYF
TGTGCCAGCGCCAGGGCCTCCTACGAGCAGTACTTC
>TRBD2|.|TRBV4-1|TRBJ2-3
CASSRQTSFSTDTQYF
TGCGCCAGCAGCCGGCAGACTAGCTTTAGCACAGATACGCAGTATTTT
>.|few|TRBV4-1|TRBJ2-2
CASSSPGTSLTGELFF
TGCGCCAGCAGCTCACCCGGGACAAGCCTCACCGGGGAGCTGTTTTTT
>.|.|TRBV5-1|TRBJ1-1
CASSLAQGPEAFF
TGCGCCAGCAGCTTGGCCCAGGGCCCTGAAGCTTTCTTT
>TRBD1|.|TRBV4-1|TRBJ1-4
CASSQDRDRGEKLFF
TGCGCCAGCAGCCAAGATCGGGACAGGGGCGAAAAACTGTTTTTT
>TRBD1|.|TRBV7-9|TRBJ1-4
CASSFPGQGKNEKLFF
TGTGCCAGCAGCTTCCCCGGACAGGGGAAGAATGAAAAACTGTTTTTT
>.|.|TRBV5-1|TRBJ1-1
CASSVTQGREAFF
TGCGCCAGCAGCGTGACCCAGGGCCGTGAAGCTTTCTTT
>TRBD1|.|TRBV29-1|TRBJ2-6
CSARDRDPTGSGANVLTF
TGCAGCGCTCGAGACAGGGACCCTACGGGCTCTGGGGCCAACGTCCTGACTTTC
>TRBD2|.|TRBV7-2|TRBJ2-2
CASSWTSGNTGELFF
TGTGCCAGCAGCTGGACTAGCGGGAACACCGGGGAGCTGTTTTTT
>.|.|TRBV27|TRBJ2-6
CASIPRAGPLSSGANVLTF
TGTGCCAGCATCCCCCGGGCAGGGCCTCTGAGCTCTGGGGCCAACGTCCTGACTTTC
>TRBD2|.|TRBV6-5|TRBJ2-3
CASGGGSRGPDTQYF
TGTGCCAGCGGGGGGGGGTCTAGAGGGCCAGATACGCAGTATTTT
>TRBD1|.|TRBV11-2|TRBJ2-5
CASSLSQGAVETQYF
TGTGCCAGCAGCTTAAGCCAGGGGGCAGTGGAGACCCAGTACTTC
>TRBD2|once|TRBV5-6|TRBJ2-5
CASSWSGGPGKTQYF
TGTGCCAGCAGCTGGAGCGGGGGGCCAGGGAAGACCCAGTACTTC
>.|.|TRBV14|TRBJ1-6
CASSGWTGNNSPLHF
TGTGCCAGCAGCGGCTGGACTGGAAATAATTCACCCCTCCACTTT
>.|.|TRBV18|TRBJ1-1
CASSRNRDTEAFF
TGTGCCAGCTCACGGAACAGAGATACTGAAGCTTTCTTT
>TRBD1|.|TRBV7-9|TRBJ1-2
CASSPRIKQGIHYGYTF
TGTGCCAGCAGCCCGCGGATTAAACAGGGGATTCACTATGGCTACACCTTC
>.|.|TRBV19|TRBJ1-5
CASSNTGGWQPQHF
TGTGCCAGTAGTAACACCGGAGGTTGGCAGCCCCAGCATTTT
>TRBD1|.|TRBV15|TRBJ1-5
CATSRDQGARNQPQHF
TGTGCCACCAGCAGAGATCAGGGGGCACGGAATCAGCCCCAGCATTTT
>TRBD1|.|TRBV7-8|TRBJ1-2
CASSPRQGALNGYTF
TGTGCCAGCTCCCCACGGCAGGGGGCTTTAAATGGCTACACCTTC
>.|few|TRBV7-2|TRBJ1-1
CASSRQWYTEAFF
TGTGCCAGCAGTCGACAGTGGTACACTGAAGCTTTCTTT
>.|.|TRBV19|TRBJ1-1
CASSSQTGNTEAFF
TGTGCCAGTAGCAGTCAGACAGGGAACACTGAAGCTTTCTTT
>TRBD1|few|TRBV25-1|TRBJ2-5
CASSESRGQSETQYF
TGTGCCAGCAGTGAATCTAGGGGGCAAAGTGAGACCCAGTACTTC